What follows is one T cell receptor (beta chain) and its context. The sample belongs to a study of CXCR3-negative and CXCR3-positive naive CD8 T cells. Germline CDR1 reads MGHRA; CDR2 reads YSYEKL. There are 17 residues in the CDR3. Under 350,000 cells per CD8+ T cell subset were flow-sorted in triplicate. 5' RACE with UMI labels generated the TRB cDNA libraries. One entry per CDR3 protein, without DNA, is what TCRdb gives after re-calling the 5' RACE reads. Here the sample table reports around 81,000 distinct CDR3 sequences. The TCR comes from a human donor in good health. Some clones in this sample may be carry-over from other donors' samples. The chain joins TRBV4-1 to TRBJ2-1; lacking DNA, the TRBD2 call made by TCRdb goes unchecked. Sequenced input: naive CXCR3- CD8+ T cells from blood. Subset denoted: CD45RO-CCR7+CD27+CD95- naive CD8+ T cells lacking CXCR3 (TNR3-). CDR3 protein: CASSQVGLAGRYNEQFF.